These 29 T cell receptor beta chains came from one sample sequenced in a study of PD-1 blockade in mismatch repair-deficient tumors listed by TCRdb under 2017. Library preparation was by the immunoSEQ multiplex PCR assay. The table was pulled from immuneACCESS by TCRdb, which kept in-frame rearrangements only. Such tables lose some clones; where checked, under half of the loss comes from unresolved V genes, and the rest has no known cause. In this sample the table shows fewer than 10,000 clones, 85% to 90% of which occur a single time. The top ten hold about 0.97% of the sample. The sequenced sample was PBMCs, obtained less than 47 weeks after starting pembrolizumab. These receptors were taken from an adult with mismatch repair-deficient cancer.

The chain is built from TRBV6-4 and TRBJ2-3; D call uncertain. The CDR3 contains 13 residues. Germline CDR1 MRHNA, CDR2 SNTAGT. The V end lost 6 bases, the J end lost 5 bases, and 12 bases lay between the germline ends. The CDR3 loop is CASSHQAGDTQYF. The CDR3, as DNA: TGTGCCAGCAGCCATCAGGCCGGAGATACGCAGTATTTT.

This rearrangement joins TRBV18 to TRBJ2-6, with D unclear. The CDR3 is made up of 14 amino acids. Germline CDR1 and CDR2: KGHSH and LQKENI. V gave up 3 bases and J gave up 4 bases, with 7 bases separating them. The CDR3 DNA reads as TGTGCCAGCTCACCGGAGACCGGGGCCAACGTCCTGACTTTC. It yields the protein CASSPETGANVLTF.

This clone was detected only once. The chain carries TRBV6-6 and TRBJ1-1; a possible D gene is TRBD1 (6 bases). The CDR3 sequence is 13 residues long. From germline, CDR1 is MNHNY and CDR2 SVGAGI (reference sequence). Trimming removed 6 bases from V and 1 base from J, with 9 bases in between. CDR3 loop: CASSPRGNTEAFF. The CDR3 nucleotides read TGTGCCAGCAGCCCCAGGGGGAACACTGAAGCTTTCTTT.

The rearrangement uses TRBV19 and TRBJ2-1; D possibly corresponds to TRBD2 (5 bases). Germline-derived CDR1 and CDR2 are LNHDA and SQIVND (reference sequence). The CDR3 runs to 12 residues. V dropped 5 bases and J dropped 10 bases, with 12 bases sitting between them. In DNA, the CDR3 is TGTGCCAGTAGTCCCACAATAGCGGAGCAGTTCTTC. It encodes CASSPTIAEQFF.

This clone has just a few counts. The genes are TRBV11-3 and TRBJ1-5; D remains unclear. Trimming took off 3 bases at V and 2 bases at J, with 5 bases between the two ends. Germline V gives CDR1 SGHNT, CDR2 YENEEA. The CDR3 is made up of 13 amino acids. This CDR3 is CASSFGGNQPQHF. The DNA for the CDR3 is TGTGCCAGCAGCTTCGGGGGCAATCAGCCCCAGCATTTT.

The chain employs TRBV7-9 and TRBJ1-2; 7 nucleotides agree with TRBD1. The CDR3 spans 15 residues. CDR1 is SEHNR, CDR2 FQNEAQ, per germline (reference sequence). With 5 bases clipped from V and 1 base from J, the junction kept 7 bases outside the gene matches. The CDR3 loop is CASSLRDRHNYGYTF. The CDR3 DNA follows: TGTGCCAGCAGCCTCCGGGACAGACATAACTATGGCTACACCTTC. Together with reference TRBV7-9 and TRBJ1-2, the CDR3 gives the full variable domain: DTGVSQNPRHKITKRGQNVTFRCDPISEHNRLYWYRQTLGQGPEFLTYFQNEAQLEKSRLLSDRFSAERPKGSFSTLEIQRTEQGDSAMYLCASSLRDRHNYGYTFGSGTRLTVV.

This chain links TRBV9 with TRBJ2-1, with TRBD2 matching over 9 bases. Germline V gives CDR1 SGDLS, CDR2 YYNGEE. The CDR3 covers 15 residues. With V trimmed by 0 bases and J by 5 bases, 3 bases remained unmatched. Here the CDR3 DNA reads TGTGCCAGCAGCGTAGGGGCGGGAGGGGACAATGAGCAGTTCTTC. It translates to CASSVGAGGDNEQFF.

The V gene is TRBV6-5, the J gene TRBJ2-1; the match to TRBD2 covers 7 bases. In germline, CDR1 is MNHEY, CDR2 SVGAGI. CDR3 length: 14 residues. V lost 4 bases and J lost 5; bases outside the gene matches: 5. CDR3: CASSSREYHNEQFF. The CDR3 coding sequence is TGTGCCAGCAGTTCGCGGGAGTACCACAATGAGCAGTTCTTC.

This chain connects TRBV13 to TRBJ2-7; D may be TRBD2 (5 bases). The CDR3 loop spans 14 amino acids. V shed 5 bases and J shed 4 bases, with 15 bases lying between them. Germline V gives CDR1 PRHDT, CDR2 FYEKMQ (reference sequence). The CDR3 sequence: CASSRRLRDYEQYF. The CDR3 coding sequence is TGTGCCAGCAGCCGGAGGCTGAGGGATTACGAGCAGTACTTC.

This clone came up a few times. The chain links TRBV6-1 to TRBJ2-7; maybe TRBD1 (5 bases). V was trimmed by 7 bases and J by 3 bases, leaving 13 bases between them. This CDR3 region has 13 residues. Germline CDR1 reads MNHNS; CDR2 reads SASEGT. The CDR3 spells CASTLTVIYEQYF. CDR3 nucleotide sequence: TGTGCCAGCACCCTGACAGTAATCTACGAGCAGTACTTC.

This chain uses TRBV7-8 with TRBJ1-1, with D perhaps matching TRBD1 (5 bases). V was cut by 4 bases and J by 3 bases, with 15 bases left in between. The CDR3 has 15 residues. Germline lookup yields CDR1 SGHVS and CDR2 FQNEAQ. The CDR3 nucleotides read TGTGCCAGCAGCTCCCTAGTAGGGGCCGACACTGAAGCTTTCTTT. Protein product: CASSSLVGADTEAFF.

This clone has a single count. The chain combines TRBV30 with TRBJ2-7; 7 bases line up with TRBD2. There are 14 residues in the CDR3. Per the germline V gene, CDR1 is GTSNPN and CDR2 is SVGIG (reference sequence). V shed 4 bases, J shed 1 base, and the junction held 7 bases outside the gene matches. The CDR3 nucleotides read TGTGCCTGGACGATGGGGGGGTGGTCCTACGAGCAGTACTTC. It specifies CAWTMGGWSYEQYF.

The CDR3 sequence: CAISGQQGAAYNEQFF. The CDR3 DNA is TGTGCCATCAGTGGCCAACAGGGGGCGGCCTACAATGAGCAGTTCTTC. V is TRBV10-3 and J is TRBJ2-1; TRBD1 agrees at 9 bases. Germline-derived CDR1 and CDR2 are ENHRY and SYGVKD. The V and J ends lost 4 bases and 2 bases, in that order; junction bases with no gene match: 6. The CDR3 runs to 16 residues.

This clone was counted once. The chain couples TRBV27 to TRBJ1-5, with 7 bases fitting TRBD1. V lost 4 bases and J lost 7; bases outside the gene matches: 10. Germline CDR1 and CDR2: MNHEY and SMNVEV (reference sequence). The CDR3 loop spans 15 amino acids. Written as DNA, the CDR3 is TGTGCCAGCAGTTCAGCGACAGGGTTCGTCCAGCCCCAGCATTTT. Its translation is CASSSATGFVQPQHF.

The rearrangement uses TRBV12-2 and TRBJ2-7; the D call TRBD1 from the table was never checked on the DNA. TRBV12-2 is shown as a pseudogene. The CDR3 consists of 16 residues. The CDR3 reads CASRATGRLRGYEQYF. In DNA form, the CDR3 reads TGTGCAAGTCGCGCGACAGGGCGGCTAAGAGGATACGAGCAGTACTTC.

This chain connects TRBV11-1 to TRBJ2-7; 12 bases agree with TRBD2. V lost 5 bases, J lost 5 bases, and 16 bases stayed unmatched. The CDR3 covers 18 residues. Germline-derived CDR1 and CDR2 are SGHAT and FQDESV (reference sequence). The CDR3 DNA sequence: TGTGCCAGCAGCCCGAAAATGAAAACTAGCGGGAGGACCCACGAGCAGTACTTC. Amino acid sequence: CASSPKMKTSGRTHEQYF.

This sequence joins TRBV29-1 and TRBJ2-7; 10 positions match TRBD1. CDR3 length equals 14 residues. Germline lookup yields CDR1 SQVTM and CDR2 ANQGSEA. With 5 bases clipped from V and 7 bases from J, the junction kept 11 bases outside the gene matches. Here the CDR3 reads CSVIPGQGLWEQYF. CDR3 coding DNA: TGCAGCGTTATACCGGGACAGGGGTTGTGGGAGCAGTACTTC.

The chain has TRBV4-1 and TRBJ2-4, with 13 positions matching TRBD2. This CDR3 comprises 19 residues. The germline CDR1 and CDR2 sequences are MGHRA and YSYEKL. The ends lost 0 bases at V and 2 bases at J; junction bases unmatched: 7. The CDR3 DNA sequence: TGCGCCAGCAGCCAAGATCCGGGACTAGCGGGAATTCCCAAAAACATTCAGTACTTC. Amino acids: CASSQDPGLAGIPKNIQYF.

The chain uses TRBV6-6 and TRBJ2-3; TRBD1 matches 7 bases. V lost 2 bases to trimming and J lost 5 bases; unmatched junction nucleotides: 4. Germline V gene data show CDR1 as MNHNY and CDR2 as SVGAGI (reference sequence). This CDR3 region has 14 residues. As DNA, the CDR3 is TGTGCCAGCAGTTACCAAGGGGGCGTAGATACGCAGTATTTT. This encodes CASSYQGGVDTQYF.

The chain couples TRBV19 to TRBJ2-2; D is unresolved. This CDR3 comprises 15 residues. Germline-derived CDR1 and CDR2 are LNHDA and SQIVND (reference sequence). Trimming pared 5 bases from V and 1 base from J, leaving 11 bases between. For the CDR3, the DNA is TGTGCCAGTAGTTGGGCACCGGTGAACACCGGGGAGCTGTTTTTT. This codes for CASSWAPVNTGELFF.

The CDR3 here is CASSLVGGPGTQYF. CDR3 in DNA: TGTGCCAGCAGCTTAGTCGGGGGTCCCGGGACGCAGTATTTT. This chain uses TRBV11-2 with TRBJ2-3; possible D gene TRBD2, 6 bases. The CDR3 has 14 residues. V lost 1 base, J lost 9 bases, and 14 bases lay in between. Germline V gene data show CDR1 as SGHAT and CDR2 as FQNNGV.

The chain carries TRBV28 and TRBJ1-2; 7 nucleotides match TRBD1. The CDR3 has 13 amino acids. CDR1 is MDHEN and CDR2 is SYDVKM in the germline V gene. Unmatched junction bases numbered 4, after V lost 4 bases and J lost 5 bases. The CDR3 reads CASSWDSPYGYTF. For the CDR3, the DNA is TGTGCCAGCAGTTGGGACAGCCCATATGGCTACACCTTC.

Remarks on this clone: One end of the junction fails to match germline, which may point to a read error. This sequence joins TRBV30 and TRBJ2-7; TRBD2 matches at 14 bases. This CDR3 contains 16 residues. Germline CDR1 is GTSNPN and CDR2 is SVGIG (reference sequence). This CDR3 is CPKGTSGRLEGSEQYF. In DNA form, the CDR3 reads TGCCCGAAAGGGACTAGCGGGAGATTAGAGGGTAGCGAGCAGTACTTC. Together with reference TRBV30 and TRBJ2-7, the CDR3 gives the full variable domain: SQTIHQWPATLVQPVGSPLSLECTVEGTSNPNLYWYRQAAGRGLQLLFYSVGIGQISSEVPQNLSASRPQDRQFILSSKKLLLSDSGFYLCPKGTSGRLEGSEQYFGPGTRLTVT.

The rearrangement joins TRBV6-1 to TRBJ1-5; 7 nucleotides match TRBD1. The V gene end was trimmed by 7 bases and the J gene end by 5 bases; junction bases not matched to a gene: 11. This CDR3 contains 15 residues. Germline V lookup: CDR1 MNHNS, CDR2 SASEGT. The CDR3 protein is CASTRGQSIDQPQHF. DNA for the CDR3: TGTGCCAGCACGCGGGGACAGTCTATTGATCAGCCCCAGCATTTT.

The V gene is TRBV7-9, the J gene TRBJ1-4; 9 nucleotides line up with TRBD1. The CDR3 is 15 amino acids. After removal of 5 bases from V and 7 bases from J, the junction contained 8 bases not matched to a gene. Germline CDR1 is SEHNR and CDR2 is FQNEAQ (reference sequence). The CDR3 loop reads CASSRRTGDTEKLFF. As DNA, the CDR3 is TGTGCCAGCAGCCGCCGGACAGGGGATACTGAAAAACTGTTTTTT.

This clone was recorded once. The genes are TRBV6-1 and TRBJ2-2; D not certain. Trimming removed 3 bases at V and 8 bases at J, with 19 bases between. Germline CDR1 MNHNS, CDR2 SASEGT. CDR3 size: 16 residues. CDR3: CASSEELNLKRGELFF. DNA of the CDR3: TGTGCCAGCAGTGAGGAACTAAACCTAAAAAGGGGGGAGCTGTTTTTT.

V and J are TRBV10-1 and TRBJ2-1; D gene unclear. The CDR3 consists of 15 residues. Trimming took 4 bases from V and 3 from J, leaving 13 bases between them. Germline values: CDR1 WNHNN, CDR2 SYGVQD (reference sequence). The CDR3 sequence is CASSGAASNYNEQFF. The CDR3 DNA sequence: TGCGCCAGCAGTGGTGCGGCCAGCAACTACAATGAGCAGTTCTTC.

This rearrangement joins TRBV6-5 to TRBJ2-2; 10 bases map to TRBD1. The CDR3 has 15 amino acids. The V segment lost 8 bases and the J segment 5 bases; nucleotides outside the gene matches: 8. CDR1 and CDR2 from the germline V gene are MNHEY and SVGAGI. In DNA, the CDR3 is TGTGCCAGCCGCCCGGGACAGGGGAAAACCGGGGAGCTGTTTTTT. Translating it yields CASRPGQGKTGELFF.

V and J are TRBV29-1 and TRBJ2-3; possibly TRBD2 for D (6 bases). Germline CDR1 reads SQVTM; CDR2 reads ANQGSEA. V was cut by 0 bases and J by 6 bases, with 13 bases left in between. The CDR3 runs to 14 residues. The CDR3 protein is CSVEDSGVSDTQYF. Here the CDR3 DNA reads TGCAGCGTTGAAGATAGCGGTGTCTCGGATACGCAGTATTTT.